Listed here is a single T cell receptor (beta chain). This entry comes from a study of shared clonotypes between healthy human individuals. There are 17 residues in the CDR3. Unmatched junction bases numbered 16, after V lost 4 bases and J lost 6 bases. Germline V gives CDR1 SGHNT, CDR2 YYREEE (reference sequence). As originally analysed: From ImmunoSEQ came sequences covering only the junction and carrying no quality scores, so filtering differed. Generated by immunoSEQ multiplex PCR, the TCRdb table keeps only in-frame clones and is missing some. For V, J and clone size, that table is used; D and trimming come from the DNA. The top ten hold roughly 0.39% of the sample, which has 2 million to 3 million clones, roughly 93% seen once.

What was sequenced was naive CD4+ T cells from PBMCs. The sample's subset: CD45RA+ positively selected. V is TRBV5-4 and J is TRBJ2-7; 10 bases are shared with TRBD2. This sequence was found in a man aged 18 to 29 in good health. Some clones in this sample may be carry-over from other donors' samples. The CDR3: CASSPPGALAGVGEQYF. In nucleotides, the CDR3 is TGTGCCAGCAGCCCACCAGGGGCGCTAGCGGGAGTCGGCGAGCAGTACTTC.